These 29 T cell receptor beta chains came from one sample sequenced in a study of long-term antiretroviral therapy in people with HIV. The authors ran the immunoSEQ assay, v3.0, at survey level. TCRdb's table, derived via immunoSEQ multiplex PCR, lists solely in-frame clones and lacks some. This sample carries about 20,000 clones, over 60% of them seen once, and the ten largest clones take approximately 15%. The specimen comprised unsorted PBMCs, sampled 2.9 years after starting antiretroviral therapy. The receptors derive from a woman aged 25 to 45 with HIV.

The CDR3 is CSVEGFRQNYGYTF. DNA of the CDR3: TGCAGCGTTGAAGGGTTTAGGCAGAACTATGGCTACACCTTC. This rearrangement joins TRBV29-1 to TRBJ1-2; the D is unclear. Germline values: CDR1 SQVTM, CDR2 ANQGSEA. Trimming took off 1 base at V and 2 bases at J, with 11 bases between the two ends. This CDR3 comprises 14 residues.

The chain recombines TRBV5-8 with TRBJ1-1; D is perhaps TRBD1 (6 bases). V was pared by 0 bases and J by 1 base, with 22 bases between. The CDR3 consists of 19 residues. The germline CDR1 and CDR2 sequences are SGHTS and YDEGEE. The CDR3: CASSLVEEAEGEQNTEAFF. DNA of the CDR3: TGTGCCAGCAGCTTGGTGGAGGAGGCGGAGGGGGAACAGAACACTGAAGCTTTCTTT.

The table lists this clone with a count of one. The chain is built from TRBV12-5 and TRBJ2-1, with a possible D match to TRBD1 (6 bases). This CDR3 has 13 amino acids. The V gene lost 4 bases and the J gene lost 9 bases, with 13 bases spanning the gap. Germline-derived CDR1 and CDR2 are LGHNT and FRNRAP. Here the CDR3 reads CASGSQQGLEQFF. As DNA, the CDR3 is TGTGCTAGTGGTTCGCAACAGGGTCTTGAGCAGTTCTTC.

The DNA of the CDR3 is TGCGCCAGCAGCCACTCCGCGGGCAGAGCTTTCTTT. Translated, it gives CASSHSAGRAFF. The chain combines TRBV4-1 with TRBJ1-1; D is unclear. Per the germline V gene, CDR1 is MGHRA and CDR2 is YSYEKL. CDR3 size: 12 residues. The V end lost 3 bases, the J end lost 10 bases, and 12 bases lay between the germline ends.

The CDR3 here is CSEQSRYGGYTF. The CDR3 region has the DNA TGCAGCGAACAATCCCGCTACGGGGGCTACACCTTC. This sequence joins TRBV29-1 and TRBJ1-2; D is uncertain. Germline CDR1 reads SQVTM; CDR2 reads ANQGSEA. The CDR3 length is 12 residues. Trimming pared 7 bases from V and 8 bases from J, leaving 17 bases between.

V and J are TRBV11-2 and TRBJ2-1; no clear D. The V gene lost 2 bases and the J gene lost 9 bases, with 5 bases spanning the gap. From germline, CDR1 is SGHAT and CDR2 FQNNGV. This CDR3 region has 11 residues. The CDR3 DNA is TGTGCCAGCAGCTTAAGCGCTGAGCAGTTCTTC. The encoded protein is CASSLSAEQFF.

The chain uses TRBV19 and TRBJ2-7, with unresolved D. V shed 1 base and J shed 2 bases, with 12 bases lying between them. Germline CDR1 is LNHDA and CDR2 is SQIVND (reference sequence). The CDR3 extends over 15 amino acids. The CDR3 loop reads CASSIAQGPPYEQYF. CDR3 DNA sequence: TGTGCCAGTAGTATAGCTCAAGGGCCACCCTACGAGCAGTACTTC.

V gene TRBV7-6 combines with J gene TRBJ1-1; D is perhaps TRBD1 (6 bases). This CDR3 is 15 amino acids long. Germline CDR1 reads SGHVS; CDR2 reads FNYEAQ. V lost 5 bases, J lost 0 bases, and 13 bases lay in between. This CDR3 reads CASSRLDSLNTEAFF. CDR3 bases: TGTGCCAGCAGCCGGTTGGACAGTTTGAACACTGAAGCTTTCTTT. The full variable domain, its missing parts supplied by reference TRBV7-6 and TRBJ1-1, is GAGVSQSPRYKVTKRGQDVALRCDPISGHVSLYWYRQALGQGPEFLTYFNYEAQQDKSGLPNDRFSAERPEGSISTLTIQRTEQRDSAMYRCASSRLDSLNTEAFFGQGTRLTVV.

CDR3 DNA sequence: TGTGCCTGGAGTATCAAGTTGAGGGGGCGCGCGGGCGAGCAGTACGTC. Translating gives CAWSIKLRGRAGEQYV. The gene calls are TRBV30 and TRBJ2-7; 7 bases align to TRBD1. The CDR3 sequence is 16 residues long. The J segment lost 6 bases and the V segment lost 2 bases, leaving 16 bases of the junction unmatched. Germline V CDR1 and CDR2: GTSNPN, SVGIG (reference sequence).

The rearrangement links TRBV30 to TRBJ2-1, with TRBD1 as a possible D gene (5 bases). The CDR3 has 15 amino acids. From germline, CDR1 is GTSNPN and CDR2 SVGIG (reference sequence). Trimming stripped 0 bases from V and 1 base from J, with 10 bases between. The CDR3 is CAWSVGGASYNEQFF. In nucleotides, the CDR3 is TGTGCCTGGAGTGTCGGTGGGGCATCCTACAATGAGCAGTTCTTC.

CDR3 protein: CASSETRDSTDTQYF. The CDR3 DNA reads TGTGCCAGTAGTGAAACCCGGGACTCTACAGATACGCAGTATTTT. The chain carries TRBV19 and TRBJ2-3, with D tentatively TRBD2 (6 bases). Germline V gene data show CDR1 as LNHDA and CDR2 as SQIVND (reference sequence). V gave up 5 bases and J gave up 3 bases, with 15 bases separating them. The CDR3 covers 15 residues.

The CDR3, as DNA: TGTGCCAGCAGCGAAAAGCAAAGACCGGGACAGGGTAGTAACACCATATATTTT. Protein sequence: CASSEKQRPGQGSNTIYF. This chain links TRBV7-4 with TRBJ1-3; the match to TRBD1 covers 9 bases. Germline CDR1 and CDR2: SGHVT and SQSDAQ. CDR3 size: 18 residues. V lost 5 bases to trimming and J lost 7 bases; unmatched junction nucleotides: 18.

This clone was observed a handful of times. The chain links TRBV19 to TRBJ1-2, with D possibly TRBD1 on 5 matching bases. CDR3 length: 15 amino acids. V was pared by 4 bases and J by 4 bases, with 16 bases between. Germline V gene lookup returns CDR1 LNHDA and CDR2 SQIVND (reference sequence). The CDR3 loop is CASSTQGDLGYGYTF. The CDR3 DNA sequence: TGTGCCAGTAGTACCCAGGGAGACTTAGGCTATGGCTACACCTTC.

The chain carries TRBV11-2 and TRBJ1-1; D gene ambiguous. The germline V and J ends were trimmed by 6 bases and 4 bases, with 18 bases remaining between them. Germline V CDR1 and CDR2: SGHAT, FQNNGV. This CDR3 is 15 amino acids long. The DNA of the CDR3 is TGTGCCAGCAGGTTCACCGGCGGGGTAGGCACTGAAGCTTTCTTT. The encoded protein is CASRFTGGVGTEAFF. Together with reference TRBV11-2 and TRBJ1-1, the CDR3 gives the full variable domain: EAGVAQSPRYKIIEKRQSVAFWCNPISGHATLYWYQQILGQGPKLLIQFQNNGVVDDSQLPKDRFSAERLKGVDSTLKIQPAKLEDSAVYLCASRFTGGVGTEAFFGQGTRLTVV.

Only a few counts were recorded for this clone. V usage is TRBV19 and J usage is TRBJ2-1; 7 positions agree with TRBD1. The CDR3 runs 16 residues. V shed 5 bases, J shed 10 bases, and the junction held 17 bases outside the gene matches. Germline V gene lookup returns CDR1 LNHDA and CDR2 SQIVND (reference sequence). CDR3 in DNA: TGTGCCAGTAGTTTCTCACCGCCCGGGCAGGGGGACGAGCAGTTCTTC. Translating gives CASSFSPPGQGDEQFF. Variable domain in full (rest from reference TRBV19 and TRBJ2-1): DGGITQSPKYLFRKEGQNVTLSCEQNLNHDAMYWYRQDPGQGLRLIYYSQIVNDFQKGDIAEGYSVSREKKESFPLTVTSAQKNPTAFYLCASSFSPPGQGDEQFFGPGTRLTVL.

This clone appeared a few times. J is TRBJ2-7 and V is TRBV4-2; 8 nucleotides match TRBD1. The length of the CDR3 is 15 residues. Trimming at V came to 6 bases and at J to 6 bases, leaving 13 bases not matched to a gene. From germline, CDR1 is LGHNA and CDR2 YNFKEQ. The CDR3 bases are TGTGCCAGCAGTCCTGAACCGGGACAGGTTGGCGAGCAGTACTTC. Its protein is CASSPEPGQVGEQYF.

The chain is built from TRBV27 and TRBJ1-6; a possible D gene is TRBD1 (6 bases). The V end lost 3 bases, the J end lost 11 bases, and 14 bases lay between the germline ends. This CDR3 has 14 residues. Germline CDR1 MNHEY, CDR2 SMNVEV (reference sequence). CDR3 bases: TGTGCCAGCAGTTTTGGGGACACGGGGACACCCCTCCACTTT. Translation: CASSFGDTGTPLHF.

The J gene is TRBJ1-2, the V gene TRBV19, with TRBD1 matching over 10 bases. This CDR3 comprises 15 residues. Germline CDR1 and CDR2: LNHDA and SQIVND (reference sequence). Unmatched junction bases numbered 12, after V lost 7 bases and J lost 7 bases. CDR3 residues: CASNPGQGLYRGYTF. The CDR3, as DNA: TGTGCCAGTAATCCGGGACAGGGGCTCTATCGTGGCTACACCTTC. The variable domain in full, with the rest retrieved from reference TRBV19 and TRBJ1-2, is DGGITQSPKYLFRKEGQNVTLSCEQNLNHDAMYWYRQDPGQGLRLIYYSQIVNDFQKGDIAEGYSVSREKKESFPLTVTSAQKNPTAFYLCASNPGQGLYRGYTFGSGTRLTVV.

The chain carries TRBV5-1 and TRBJ1-1, with TRBD1 matching over 7 bases. There are 13 residues in the CDR3. CDR1 SGHRS and CDR2 YFSETQ come from the germline V gene. The V gene end was trimmed by 4 bases and the J gene end by 4 bases; junction bases not matched to a gene: 4. This chain's CDR3 is CASSISGGTEAFF. The CDR3 DNA follows: TGCGCCAGCAGCATATCAGGGGGCACTGAAGCTTTCTTT.

The CDR3 DNA sequence: TGTGCCAGCAGTGGACAGAGAACCACTGAAGCTTTCTTT. Translating gives CASSGQRTTEAFF. This chain connects TRBV6-1 to TRBJ1-1; D is perhaps TRBD1 (5 bases). The V end lost 4 bases, the J end lost 4 bases, and 10 bases lay between the germline ends. Germline values: CDR1 MNHNS, CDR2 SASEGT. This CDR3 has 13 residues.

CDR3 nucleotides: TGTGCCAGCACCCCTCGAGACCGCGTACTGGGCTACACCTTC. Translated, it gives CASTPRDRVLGYTF. The J gene is TRBJ1-2, the V gene TRBV7-2; D remains unclear. Germline V gene sequence: CDR1 SGHTA, CDR2 FQGNSA. Trimming left V 7 bases short and J 8 bases short, with 20 bases between. This CDR3 comprises 14 residues.

V gene TRBV7-3 combines with J gene TRBJ2-1, with 9 bases fitting TRBD1. Germline V gives CDR1 SGHTA, CDR2 FQGTGA. The CDR3 has 20 amino acids. V lost 0 bases to trimming and J lost 9 bases; unmatched junction nucleotides: 21. In DNA form, the CDR3 reads TGTGCCAGCAGCTTAACGTTCGCGGGCCCGGGACAGGGATCCTTCGGTGAGCAGTTCTTC. Translation gives CASSLTFAGPGQGSFGEQFF.

The chain combines TRBV4-2 with TRBJ2-3; 13 bases align to TRBD2. V was clipped by 4 bases and J by 0 bases; unmatched bases: 7. Germline values: CDR1 LGHNA, CDR2 YNFKEQ. The CDR3 is made up of 18 amino acids. The CDR3 sequence: CASSPTSGGLSSTDTQYF. CDR3 coding DNA: TGTGCCAGCAGCCCGACTAGCGGGGGGCTCTCTAGCACAGATACGCAGTATTTT.

The gene calls are TRBV27 and TRBJ2-3, with D possibly being TRBD1 or TRBD2 (5 bases each). The V gene's germline CDR1 is MNHEY and CDR2 SMNVEV (reference sequence). V lost 8 bases and J lost 3, with 18 bases in between. The CDR3 runs 15 residues. The CDR3 nucleotides are TGTGCCAGCGGTGGTTTCGGGGCACCTACAGATACGCAGTATTTT. Translation gives CASGGFGAPTDTQYF.

This clone showed up just a few times. The V call is TRBV4-2, the J call TRBJ1-1; 8 positions agree with TRBD1. The CDR3 totals 15 residues. V gave up 4 bases and J gave up 4 bases; unmatched junction bases: 8. CDR1 is LGHNA, CDR2 YNFKEQ, per germline. CDR3 nucleotides: TGTGCCAGCAGCCGCACTCAGGGGGCAGGCACTGAAGCTTTCTTT. Its translation: CASSRTQGAGTEAFF.

The chain recombines TRBV7-2 with TRBJ1-5; D unresolved. The CDR3 extends over 14 amino acids. Looked up from germline, CDR1 is SGHTA and CDR2 is FQGNSA. The V gene lost 4 bases and the J gene lost 2 bases, with 9 bases spanning the gap. For the CDR3, the DNA is TGTGCCAGCAGCTCAGACGGTCGCAATCAGCCCCAGCATTTT. It encodes CASSSDGRNQPQHF. Full variable domain (missing parts from reference TRBV7-2 and TRBJ1-5): GAGVSQSPSNKVTEKGKDVELRCDPISGHTALYWYRQSLGQGLEFLIYFQGNSAPDKSGLPSDRFSAERTGGSVSTLTIQRTQQEDSAVYLCASSSDGRNQPQHFGDGTRLSIL.

The rearrangement uses TRBV15 and TRBJ1-3, with D maybe TRBD1 (5 bases). V was clipped by 8 bases and J by 0 bases, with 11 bases between them. The germline V gene encodes CDR1 LNHNV and CDR2 YYDKDF (reference sequence). This CDR3 contains 14 residues. The CDR3 bases are TGTGCCACCCGGGGGGGAAGCTCTGGAAACACCATATATTTT. Protein product: CATRGGSSGNTIYF.

This clone has a handful of counts. The gene calls are TRBV27 and TRBJ1-5, with unresolved D. From germline, CDR1 is MNHEY and CDR2 SMNVEV (reference sequence). CDR3 length: 14 residues. With 0 bases removed from V and 6 bases from J, the gap between germline ends came to 9 bases. CDR3 loop: CASSLSGSSQPQHF. In DNA form, the CDR3 reads TGTGCCAGCAGTTTATCAGGGAGTAGTCAGCCCCAGCATTTT.

The V and J genes are TRBV9 and TRBJ1-2, with TRBD1 as a possible D gene (5 bases). V was cut by 0 bases and J by 2 bases, with 11 bases left in between. This CDR3 comprises 15 residues. Germline assignment: CDR1 SGDLS and CDR2 YYNGEE. The CDR3 region is CASSVGGGFNYGYTF. DNA of the CDR3: TGTGCCAGCAGCGTAGGGGGGGGATTCAACTATGGCTACACCTTC.